This T cell receptor beta chain stems from a study of vaccination effects on CD4 cells after COVID-19. Using immunoSEQ multiplex PCR, the repertoire was profiled, and TCRdb retains in-frame clones only, with some absent. In the table there are tens of thousands of clones, less than 80% of which are singletons. Before sequencing, viral peptide pools were used by the ViraFEST assay to expand antigen-specific CD4+ T cells. The culture ran for 10 days, and then CD4+ T cells were isolated. Participants were vaccinated with two doses of either the BNT162b2 or mRNA-1273 vaccine. Concerning this clone itself: Its target is not known.

This CDR3 contains 16 residues. Trimming removed 4 bases from V and 2 bases from J, with 13 bases in between. The germline V gene encodes CDR1 KGHDR and CDR2 SFDVKD. The V call is TRBV24-1, the J call TRBJ2-2; weak D call: TRBD1 (5 bases). The clonotype comes from a human donor who received a COVID-19 vaccine. The source material was CD4+ T cells from PBMCs cultured with HCoV-229E spike peptides, sampled after COVID-19 vaccination. DNA for the CDR3: TGTGCCACCAGTGAGTTCGTGACAGAAAACACCGGGGAGCTGTTTTTT. Encoded protein: CATSEFVTENTGELFF.